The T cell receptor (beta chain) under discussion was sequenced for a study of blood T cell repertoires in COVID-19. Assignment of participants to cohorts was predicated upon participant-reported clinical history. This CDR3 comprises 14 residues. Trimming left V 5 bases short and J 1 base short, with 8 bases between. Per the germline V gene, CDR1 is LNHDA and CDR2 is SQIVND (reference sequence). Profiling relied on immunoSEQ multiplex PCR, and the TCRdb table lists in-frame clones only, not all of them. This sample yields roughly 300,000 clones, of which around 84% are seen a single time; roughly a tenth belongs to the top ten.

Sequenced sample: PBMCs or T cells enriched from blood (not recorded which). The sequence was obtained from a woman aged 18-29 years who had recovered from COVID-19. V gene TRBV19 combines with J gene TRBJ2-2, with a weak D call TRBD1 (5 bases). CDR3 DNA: TGTGCCAGTAGTTGGCAGGGGAACACCGGGGAGCTGTTTTTT. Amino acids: CASSWQGNTGELFF.